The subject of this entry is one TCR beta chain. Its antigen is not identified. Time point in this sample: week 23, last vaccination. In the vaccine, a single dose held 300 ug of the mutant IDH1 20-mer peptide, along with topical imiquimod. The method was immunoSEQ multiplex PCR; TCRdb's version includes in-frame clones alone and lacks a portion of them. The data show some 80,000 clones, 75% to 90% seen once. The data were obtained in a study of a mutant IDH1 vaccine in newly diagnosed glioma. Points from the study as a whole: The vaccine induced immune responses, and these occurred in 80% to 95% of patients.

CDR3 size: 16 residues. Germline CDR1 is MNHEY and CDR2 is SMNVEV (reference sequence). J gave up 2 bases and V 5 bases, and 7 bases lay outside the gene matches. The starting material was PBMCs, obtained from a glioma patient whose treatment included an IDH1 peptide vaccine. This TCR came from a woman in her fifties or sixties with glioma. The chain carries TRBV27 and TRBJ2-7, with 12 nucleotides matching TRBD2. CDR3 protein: CASSPLAGGSTYEQYF. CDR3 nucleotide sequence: TGTGCCAGCAGTCCCCTAGCGGGAGGGTCCACCTACGAGCAGTACTTC.